Given below is one T cell receptor (beta chain) in context. Trimming removed 5 bases from V and 10 bases from J, with 14 bases in between. Germline assignment: CDR1 SGHTA and CDR2 FQGNSA. CDR3 length: 12 residues. The protocol was immunoSEQ multiplex PCR, while the TCRdb copy is restricted to in-frame clones and leaves out a portion. The repertoire holds about 1.1 million clones, with about 84% as singletons. The record originates from a study of shared clonotypes between healthy human individuals. Across the whole study: A donor's plate count was three for CD4 naive and three for CD4 memory; CD8 naive had two and CD8 memory one.

Each sample came from a Caucasian adult donor living in Nashville, Tennessee. V is TRBV7-2 and J is TRBJ1-1; D unclear. The TCR was taken from a man between 18 and 35 years old in good health. Some clones in this sample may be carry-over from other donors' samples. Sequenced sample: memory CD4+ T cells from PBMCs. Described subset: CD45RA-negative fraction. The CDR3: CASSLLRATAFF. In DNA, the CDR3 is TGTGCCAGCAGCCTGCTACGAGCGACAGCTTTCTTT.